This TCR beta chain stems from a study of cytomegalovirus exposure and HLA in healthy donors (dated by TCRdb to between 2016 and 2019). For the wider study: A later analysis indicated that the 120 or so validation repertoires were generated on the platform also employed for the 666 repertoires of the first cohort. The aim of the study was to test whether cataloging public T cell receptors could identify signatures of past pathogen exposure. The study combined high-throughput TCR immunosequencing, statistical association of individual TCRs with disease status, and machine learning to predict cytomegalovirus infection status. Besides the first cohort of around 700 subjects, a separate validation cohort made up of roughly 130 different subjects was used. Paper-wide results and their limitations: A later analysis had no HLA typing for the validation cohort, so co-occurrence there was scored across all 110 or so repertoires. According to the authors, the approach could potentially be generalized to other disease states and immunological phenotypes. In vitro tests confirmed that a few of the cytomegalovirus-associated TCR beta chains recognize cytomegalovirus antigens. The study gave a list of 150 to 200 TCR beta chains associated with cytomegalovirus. In a later analysis, TCRs clustered in the first cohort were found to also tend to co-occur in the 120 or so validation repertoires, with roughly 93% of cluster scores above 0. The classifier was reported to diagnose cytomegalovirus status with high specificity and sensitivity in both the original and validation cohorts. Across donors, most TCR sequences were observed very rarely, whereas some public TCRs were present in many individuals.

The donors belonged to the validation cohort of over a hundred subjects, which was separate from the roughly 670-subject first cohort. V is pared back by 0 bases and J by 7 bases, with 15 bases lying between the germline termini. Via the germline V gene, CDR1 is LGHNA and CDR2 YNFKEQ. Spanning cysteine to phenylalanine, the CDR3 consists of 16 amino acids. The kept DNA is CDR3 alone, 48 bases in frame from the first base. This clone has a count of ten or more. The antigen this receptor binds is unknown. No base quality values were provided; no much bigger clone lies one nucleotide off. The library was obtained by the immunoSEQ multiplex PCR assay. Per the original workflow: A statistical classification framework was built to diagnose cytomegalovirus status from the catalog of TCR beta chain sequences. TCRdb stores this immuneACCESS table with in-frame sequences only. Part of the clones is absent; in the studies checked, under half of the shortfall reflects unresolved V genes, and no reason is known for the rest. That table furnishes V, J and clone size, whereas the DNA furnished D and trimming. Present in this sample are 150,000 or so clones, about 86% of which were seen just once. The leading ten clones occupy roughly 1.4% of the sample.

The chain uses TRBV4-2 and TRBJ1-4, and possibly TRBD1, on 5 matching bases. The TCR originated in a woman aged 25 to 39 in good health and CMV-seronegative. Sequenced sample: PBMCs. The nucleotide sequence is given as TGTGCCAGCAGCCAAGACCAGGGCTCCGGCACTGAAAAACTGTTTTTT. It encodes CASSQDQGSGTEKLFF.